The clone carrying this TCR beta chain was counted ten times or more. Template material for amplifying TCR beta CDR3 regions consisted of RNA transcripts. In the first-round RT-PCR of the TCR CDR3, the HTBI primer set was used. TCRdb fed the multiplex PCR reads into MiXCR, producing one record per CDR3 protein. The sample holds around 350,000 distinct CDR3 sequences, under 20% seen once. The CDR3 runs to 13 residues. V lost 2 bases to trimming and J lost 8 bases, with 12 bases between them. Germline V gives CDR1 LNHDA, CDR2 SQIVND (reference sequence). This sample was included in a study of T cells in Graves' hyperthyroidism and ophthalmopathy. In the study overall: Blood was drawn when the patient was first diagnosed and still untreated.

This chain links TRBV19 with TRBJ1-2; D gene unclear. The specimen sequenced was blood. This clonotype was obtained from a woman aged 18 to 35 with Graves' hyperthyroidism. The CDR3 is CASSIPQIGGYTF. For the CDR3, the DNA is TGTGCCAGTAGTATACCGCAAATTGGGGGCTACACCTTC. Looking up the rest from reference TRBV19 and TRBJ1-2 gives the full variable domain: DGGITQSPKYLFRKEGQNVTLSCEQNLNHDAMYWYRQDPGQGLRLIYYSQIVNDFQKGDIAEGYSVSREKKESFPLTVTSAQKNPTAFYLCASSIPQIGGYTFGSGTRLTVV.